This T cell receptor (beta chain) appears in the sequencing data of a study of T cells in Graves' hyperthyroidism and ophthalmopathy. General study results and limits: Blood samples included most of the expanded thyroid clonotypes exceeding 0.001.

Trimming removed 0 bases from V and 4 bases from J, with 13 bases in between. This CDR3 has 15 residues. Germline V gene sequence: CDR1 SGHRS, CDR2 YFSETQ. This clonotype occurred a few times. Its specificity is unknown. RNA transcripts served as the template for amplifying TCR beta CDR3 regions. Initially, a first-round RT-PCR of the TCR CDR3 employed the HTBI primer set. TCRdb itself ran the multiplex PCR reads through MiXCR, one entry per CDR3 protein. The sample lists about 510,000 distinct CDR3 sequences, approximately 14% occurring once. It was uncontrolled infection, other autoimmune disease, pregnancy or lactation that excluded patients.

The sequence derives from a woman in her thirties or forties with Graves' hyperthyroidism. V and J are TRBV5-1 and TRBJ1-1; no reliable D call. The sample was blood. CDR3 sequence reads: CASSLAFGERTEAFF. In nucleotides, the CDR3 is TGCGCCAGCAGCTTGGCTTTTGGGGAGCGCACTGAAGCTTTCTTT.